The TCR beta chain under discussion was sequenced for a study of T cell responses to AZD1222 COVID-19 vaccine. This clone came up once. The antigen is undetermined. Libraries were prepared by immunoSEQ multiplex PCR; TCRdb keeps only in-frame clonotypes and omits some of them. The sample has 150,000 to 200,000 clones; approximately 91% are singletons. General observations from the study: It was only after the peak T cell response that any repertoires were sampled. A rise in Spike-specific TCR breadth and depth followed two AZD1222 doses.

CDR3 length equals 13 residues. Trimming took 0 bases from V and 9 from J, leaving 9 bases between them. Germline lookup yields CDR1 SGHTA and CDR2 FQGNSA. Analyses pooled second doses at about 4 or about 12 weeks. The sample consisted of peripheral blood, taken 28 days after the second AZD1222 dose. This clonotype was sampled from an adult who received the AZD1222 COVID-19 vaccine. The V call is TRBV7-2, the J call TRBJ2-1, with D possibly being TRBD1 (6 bases). The CDR3 loop is CASSLAGGVEQFF. CDR3 sequence (DNA): TGTGCCAGCAGCTTAGCAGGGGGAGTTGAGCAGTTCTTC.